Each of the 17 T cell receptor beta chains below was sequenced from the same sample in a study of graft-versus-host responses after intestinal transplantation (TCRdb year 2021). The sample's time point, from its label and the paper: cells obtained before transplantation from donor or recipient. Library generation was performed with the immunoSEQ multiplex PCR assay. TCRdb holds this immuneACCESS table with in-frame rearrangements only. Some clones are missing; in checked studies, unresolved V genes explain under half, and the rest has no known cause. The sample records roughly 120,000 clones, 85% to 95% of which are singletons. The ten most abundant clones make up more than 0.95% of the sample. Their specific antigens are unknown. This sample comprised unstimulated CD8+ T cells sorted from spleen or lymph node cells, obtained before transplant. All receptors come from a human donor who was the organ donor for an intestinal transplant.

In its sample, this clone was seen once. The rearrangement uses TRBV19 and TRBJ2-1; TRBD2 aligns across 7 bases. Per the germline V gene, CDR1 is LNHDA and CDR2 is SQIVND (reference sequence). V gave up 5 bases and J gave up 7 bases; unmatched junction bases: 11. This CDR3 has 15 residues. CDR3 amino acids: CASSVGAGVGNEQFF. In DNA, the CDR3 is TGTGCCAGTAGTGTTGGGGCGGGAGTAGGTAATGAGCAGTTCTTC.

The gene calls are TRBV19 and TRBJ2-3, with TRBD2 matching over 8 bases. Trimming cost V 5 bases and J 6 bases; bases outside gene matches: 13. Germline V CDR1 and CDR2: LNHDA, SQIVND (reference sequence). This CDR3 has 16 amino acids. The CDR3 bases are TGTGCCAGTAGTTCCCCCGGGGGGGCTGGGGCGGATACGCAGTATTTT. Its translation is CASSSPGGAGADTQYF.

The chain carries TRBV4-2 and TRBJ2-7; 9 positions agree with TRBD2. The J segment lost 2 bases and the V segment lost 1 base, leaving 3 bases of the junction unmatched. Germline lookup yields CDR1 LGHNA and CDR2 YNFKEQ. The CDR3 runs to 15 residues. The CDR3 nucleotides read TGTGCCAGCAGCCAAGTTAGCGGGAGCGCCTACGAGCAGTACTTC. This encodes CASSQVSGSAYEQYF.

The rearrangement links TRBV29-1 to TRBJ2-1, with D tentatively TRBD2 (5 bases). Trimming took 5 bases from V and 7 from J, leaving 21 bases between them. Germline V gene lookup returns CDR1 SQVTM and CDR2 ANQGSEA. The CDR3 contains 15 residues. The CDR3: CSVFIWETQGNEQFF. DNA of the CDR3: TGCAGCGTTTTTATTTGGGAGACCCAAGGGAATGAGCAGTTCTTC.

This chain joins TRBV30 and TRBJ1-2; possibly TRBD1 for D (6 bases). The germline gives CDR1 GTSNPN, CDR2 SVGIG (reference sequence). There are 13 residues in the CDR3. Trimming pared 1 base from V and 8 bases from J, leaving 14 bases between. The CDR3 region is CAWSDYRVLGYTF. The CDR3 region has the DNA TGTGCCTGGAGTGACTACAGGGTTCTCGGCTACACCTTC.

The chain couples TRBV4-1 to TRBJ2-7, with 7 bases fitting TRBD2. The trim removed 3 bases at V and 2 bases at J, leaving 7 bases unmatched. CDR3 length: 15 residues. The germline V gene has CDR1 MGHRA and CDR2 YSYEKL. The DNA of the CDR3 is TGCGCCAGCAGCCAGGGCGGGAGCGCCGCCTACGAGCAGTACTTC. Its protein is CASSQGGSAAYEQYF.

The chain joins TRBV5-1 to TRBJ2-1, with TRBD2 matching 9 bases. Germline CDR1 reads SGHRS; CDR2 reads YFSETQ. Trimming removed 4 bases from V and 4 bases from J; junction bases left unmatched: 6. This CDR3 has 15 amino acids. In nucleotides, the CDR3 is TGCGCCAGCAGCATCGGACTAGCGCTATACAATGAGCAGTTCTTC. As protein: CASSIGLALYNEQFF.

The J gene is TRBJ1-1, the V gene TRBV4-2; 7 nucleotides match TRBD1. The CDR3 is made up of 12 amino acids. J lost 6 bases, V lost 5 bases, and 3 bases had no gene match. Germline CDR1 is LGHNA and CDR2 is YNFKEQ. The CDR3 sequence is CASSYQGAEAFF. CDR3 nucleotides: TGTGCCAGCAGCTATCAGGGGGCTGAAGCTTTCTTT.

The genes are TRBV9 and TRBJ2-3, with D unresolved. Germline CDR1 and CDR2: SGDLS and YYNGEE. Trimming removed 3 bases from V and 3 bases from J, with 5 bases in between. The CDR3 is made up of 12 amino acids. The CDR3 sequence: CASSGTTDTQYF. The CDR3 DNA reads as TGTGCCAGCAGCGGGACGACAGATACGCAGTATTTT.

The chain uses TRBV7-9 and TRBJ2-1; 7 bases align to TRBD1. Unmatched junction bases numbered 8, after V lost 5 bases and J lost 7 bases. Germline V gene sequence: CDR1 SEHNR, CDR2 FQNEAQ (reference sequence). The CDR3 is 14 amino acids. The CDR3 spells CASSHPGQTNEQFF. The CDR3, as DNA: TGTGCCAGCAGCCATCCGGGACAGACAAATGAGCAGTTCTTC. The full variable domain, its missing parts supplied by reference TRBV7-9 and TRBJ2-1, is DTGVSQNPRHKITKRGQNVTFRCDPISEHNRLYWYRQTLGQGPEFLTYFQNEAQLEKSRLLSDRFSAERPKGSFSTLEIQRTEQGDSAMYLCASSHPGQTNEQFFGPGTRLTVL.

The rearrangement links TRBV4-3 to TRBJ2-7, with a tentative D call TRBD1 (5 bases). CDR3 length: 14 residues. The ends were cut back, 2 bases at V and 2 bases at J, with 10 bases in the middle. Per the germline V gene, CDR1 is LGHNA and CDR2 is YSLEER. CDR3 amino acids: CASSQNQGTYEQYF. CDR3 sequence (DNA): TGCGCCAGCAGCCAAAACCAGGGTACCTACGAGCAGTACTTC.

J is TRBJ2-7 and V is TRBV6-1; TRBD2 is a possible D gene (5 bases). This CDR3 has 13 residues. With 6 bases removed from V and 1 base from J, the gap between germline ends came to 10 bases. Germline lookup yields CDR1 MNHNS and CDR2 SASEGT. CDR3: CASSLSGSYEQYF. The CDR3 nucleotides are TGTGCCAGCAGCCTTTCGGGATCCTACGAGCAGTACTTC.

The chain is built from TRBV18 and TRBJ2-2; 7 bases map to TRBD1. Germline-derived CDR1 and CDR2 are KGHSH and LQKENI. Losses at the gene ends were 5 bases for V and 1 base for J; bases not matched to a gene: 1. The CDR3 contains 14 residues. The CDR3 is CASSDRVNTGELFF. The CDR3 DNA reads as TGTGCCAGCTCAGACAGGGTGAACACCGGGGAGCTGTTTTTT.

The J gene is TRBJ2-2, the V gene TRBV9; 8 positions agree with TRBD2. The V gene end was trimmed by 3 bases and the J gene end by 3 bases; junction bases not matched to a gene: 10. The CDR3 covers 17 residues. CDR1 and CDR2 from the germline V gene are SGDLS and YYNGEE. The CDR3 reads CASSALVGLADTGELFF. The DNA for the CDR3 is TGTGCCAGCAGCGCCCTGGTTGGACTAGCAGACACCGGGGAGCTGTTTTTT.

This chain joins TRBV5-8 and TRBJ2-6; D not certain. The germline V and J ends were trimmed by 6 bases and 2 bases, with 9 bases remaining between them. Per germline, CDR1 SGHTS and CDR2 YDEGEE. The length of the CDR3 is 14 residues. CDR3 nucleotides: TGTGCCAGCATACTTCCCCCTGGGGCCAACGTCCTGACTTTC. It codes for CASILPPGANVLTF.

The chain uses TRBV30 and TRBJ1-5, with D uncertain. V was trimmed by 1 base and J by 0 bases, leaving 7 bases between them. The CDR3 contains 14 residues. CDR1 and CDR2 from the germline V gene are GTSNPN and SVGIG (reference sequence). The CDR3 reads CAWSDVNSNQPQHF. CDR3 in DNA: TGTGCCTGGAGTGATGTAAATAGCAATCAGCCCCAGCATTTT.

The rearrangement links TRBV27 to TRBJ2-7, with D perhaps matching TRBD2 (5 bases). V was cut by 5 bases and J by 3 bases, with 11 bases left in between. CDR1 and CDR2 from the germline V gene are MNHEY and SMNVEV (reference sequence). The CDR3 extends over 13 amino acids. CDR3 protein: CASSARTGYEQYF. CDR3 DNA sequence: TGTGCCAGCAGTGCTAGGACTGGCTACGAGCAGTACTTC.